This paragraph covers one TCR beta chain sequence. Participant ages covered roughly 18 to 89 years across about 22 US areas. Participants had their cohort set by participant-reported clinical history. These data belong to a study of blood T cell repertoires in COVID-19. Authors' processing steps: Cell counts per sample came from amplifying reference gene primers. Data came from immunoSEQ multiplex PCR; TCRdb stores just in-frame clones and leaves some out. That table furnishes V, J and clone size, whereas the DNA furnished D and trimming. This table holds roughly 220,000 clones, around nine tenths found once. This CDR3 has 15 amino acids. CDR1 is LNHDA and CDR2 is SQIVND in the germline V gene (reference sequence). V dropped 5 bases and J dropped 5; count of bases not matched to a gene: 5.

This TCR derives from a woman aged 45 to 65 with acute COVID-19. The sequenced sample consisted of PBMCs or T cells enriched from blood (not recorded which). The chain couples TRBV19 to TRBJ2-2, with TRBD2 matching 10 bases. The CDR3 region is CASSPSGRRTGELFF. The CDR3, as DNA: TGTGCCAGTAGTCCTAGCGGGAGACGAACCGGGGAGCTGTTTTTT.